This T cell receptor (beta chain) is from a study of response to subunit inactivated influenza vaccine. The study's findings and limits: Authors suggested each seasonal influenza vaccination recruits few new T cells.

On this clonotype: The antigen is undetermined.

Each CDR3 protein gets one entry after TCRdb re-called the RT-PCR reads with MiXCR. The sample lists 650,000 to 850,000 distinct CDR3 sequences, around 13% occurring once. V lost 5 bases and J lost 7, with 17 bases in between. This CDR3 spans 15 amino acids. The sequence derives from a man aged 45 to 65 who received an inactivated influenza vaccine. This sequence joins TRBV12-3 or TRBV12-4 and TRBJ1-4, with a weak D call TRBD1 (5 bases). Sequences were derived from PBMCs from blood, sampled 14 to 15 days before vaccination. For the CDR3, the DNA is TGTGCCAGCAGTCCTCGATCCGGGGGGGGTGAAAAACTGTTTTTT. This sequence encodes CASSPRSGGGEKLFF.